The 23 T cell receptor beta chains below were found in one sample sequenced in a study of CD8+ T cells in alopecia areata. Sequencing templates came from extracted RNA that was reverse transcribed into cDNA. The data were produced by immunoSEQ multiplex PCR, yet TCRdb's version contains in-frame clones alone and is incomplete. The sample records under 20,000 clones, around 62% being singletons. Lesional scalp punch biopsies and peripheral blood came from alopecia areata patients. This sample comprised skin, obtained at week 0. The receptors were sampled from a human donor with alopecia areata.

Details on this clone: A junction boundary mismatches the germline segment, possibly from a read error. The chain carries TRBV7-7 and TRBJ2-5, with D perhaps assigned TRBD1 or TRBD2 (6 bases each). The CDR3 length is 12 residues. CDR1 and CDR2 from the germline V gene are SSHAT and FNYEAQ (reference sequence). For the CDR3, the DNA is TGTGCTAGCAGCTCCGAGGGGGGGACCCAGTACTTC. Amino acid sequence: CASSSEGGTQYF.

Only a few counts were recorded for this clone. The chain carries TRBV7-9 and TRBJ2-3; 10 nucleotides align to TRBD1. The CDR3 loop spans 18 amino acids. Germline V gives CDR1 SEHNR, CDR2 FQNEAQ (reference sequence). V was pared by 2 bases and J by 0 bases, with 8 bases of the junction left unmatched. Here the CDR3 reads CASSLPLRDRGSTDTQYF. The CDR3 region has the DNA TGTGCCAGCAGCTTACCCCTCCGGGACAGGGGAAGCACAGATACGCAGTATTTT.

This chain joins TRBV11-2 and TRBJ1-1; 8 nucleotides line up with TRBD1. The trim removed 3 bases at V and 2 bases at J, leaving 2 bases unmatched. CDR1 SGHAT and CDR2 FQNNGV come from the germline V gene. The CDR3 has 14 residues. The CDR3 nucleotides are TGTGCCAGCAGCTTCGGACAGGGCAACACTGAAGCTTTCTTT. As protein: CASSFGQGNTEAFF. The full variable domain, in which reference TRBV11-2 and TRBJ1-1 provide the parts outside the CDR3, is EAGVAQSPRYKIIEKRQSVAFWCNPISGHATLYWYQQILGQGPKLLIQFQNNGVVDDSQLPKDRFSAERLKGVDSTLKIQPAKLEDSAVYLCASSFGQGNTEAFFGQGTRLTVV.

CDR3 in amino acids: CASSPREGPEKLFF. DNA of the CDR3: TGTGCCAGCAGCCCCCGGGAGGGACCAGAAAAACTGTTTTTT. The rearrangement links TRBV7-2 to TRBJ1-4, with D possibly matching TRBD1 (5 bases). The germline V and J ends were trimmed by 5 bases and 8 bases, with 15 bases remaining between them. Looked up from germline, CDR1 is SGHTA and CDR2 is FQGNSA. The CDR3 covers 14 residues.

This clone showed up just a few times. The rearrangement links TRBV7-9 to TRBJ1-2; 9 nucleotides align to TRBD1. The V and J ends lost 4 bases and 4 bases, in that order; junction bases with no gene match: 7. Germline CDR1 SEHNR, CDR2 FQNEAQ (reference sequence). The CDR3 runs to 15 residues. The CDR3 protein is CASSSGTGHGYGYTF. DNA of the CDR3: TGTGCCAGCAGCTCCGGGACAGGGCACGGCTATGGCTACACCTTC.

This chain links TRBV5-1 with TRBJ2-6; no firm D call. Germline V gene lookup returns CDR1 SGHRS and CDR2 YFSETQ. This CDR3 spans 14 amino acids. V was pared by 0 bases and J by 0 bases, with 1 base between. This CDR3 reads CASSLGSGANVLTF. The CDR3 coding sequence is TGCGCCAGCAGCTTGGGCTCTGGGGCCAACGTCCTGACTTTC. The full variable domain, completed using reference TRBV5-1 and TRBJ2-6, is KAGVTQTPRYLIKTRGQQVTLSCSPISGHRSVSWYQQTPGQGLQFLFEYFSETQRNKGNFPGRFSGRQFSNSRSEMNVSTLELGDSALYLCASSLGSGANVLTFGAGSRLTVL.

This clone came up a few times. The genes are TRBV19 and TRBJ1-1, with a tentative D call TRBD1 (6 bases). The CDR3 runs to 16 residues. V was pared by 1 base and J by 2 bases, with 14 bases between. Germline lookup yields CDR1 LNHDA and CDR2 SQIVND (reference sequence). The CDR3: CASSIGGGRRNTEAFF. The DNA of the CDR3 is TGTGCCAGTAGTATAGGGGGGGGCAGGAGAAACACTGAAGCTTTCTTT. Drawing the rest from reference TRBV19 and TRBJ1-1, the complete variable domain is DGGITQSPKYLFRKEGQNVTLSCEQNLNHDAMYWYRQDPGQGLRLIYYSQIVNDFQKGDIAEGYSVSREKKESFPLTVTSAQKNPTAFYLCASSIGGGRRNTEAFFGQGTRLTVV.

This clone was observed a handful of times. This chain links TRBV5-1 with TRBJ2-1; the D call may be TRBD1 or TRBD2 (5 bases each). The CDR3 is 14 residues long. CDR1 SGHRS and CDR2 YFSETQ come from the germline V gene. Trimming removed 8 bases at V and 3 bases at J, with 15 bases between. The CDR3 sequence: CASTPAGGYNEQFF. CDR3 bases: TGCGCCAGTACCCCAGCTGGGGGCTACAATGAGCAGTTCTTC. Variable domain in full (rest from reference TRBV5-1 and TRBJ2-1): KAGVTQTPRYLIKTRGQQVTLSCSPISGHRSVSWYQQTPGQGLQFLFEYFSETQRNKGNFPGRFSGRQFSNSRSEMNVSTLELGDSALYLCASTPAGGYNEQFFGPGTRLTVL.

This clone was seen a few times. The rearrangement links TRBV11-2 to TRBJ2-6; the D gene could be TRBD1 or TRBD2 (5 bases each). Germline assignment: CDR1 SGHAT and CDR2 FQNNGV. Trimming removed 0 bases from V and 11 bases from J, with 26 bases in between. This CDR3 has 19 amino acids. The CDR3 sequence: CASSLDVEGTFTWDDVLTF. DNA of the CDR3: TGTGCCAGCAGCTTAGATGTAGAGGGGACCTTTACATGGGATGACGTCCTGACTTTC.

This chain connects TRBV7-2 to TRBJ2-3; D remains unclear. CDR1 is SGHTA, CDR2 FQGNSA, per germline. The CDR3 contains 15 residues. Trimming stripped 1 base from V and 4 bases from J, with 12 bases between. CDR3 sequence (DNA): TGTGCCAGCAGCTTAGGGAGACTCCCCTCAGATACGCAGTATTTT. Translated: CASSLGRLPSDTQYF. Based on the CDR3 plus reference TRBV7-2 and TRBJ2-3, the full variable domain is GAGVSQSPSNKVTEKGKDVELRCDPISGHTALYWYRQSLGQGLEFLIYFQGNSAPDKSGLPSDRFSAERTGGSVSTLTIQRTQQEDSAVYLCASSLGRLPSDTQYFGPGTRLTVL.

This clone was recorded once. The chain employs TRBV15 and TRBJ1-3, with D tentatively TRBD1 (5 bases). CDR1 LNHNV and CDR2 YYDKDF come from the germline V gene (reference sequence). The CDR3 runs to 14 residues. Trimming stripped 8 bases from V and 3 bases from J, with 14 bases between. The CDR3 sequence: CATEGGTGGNTIYF. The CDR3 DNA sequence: TGTGCCACCGAGGGAGGGACTGGTGGAAACACCATATATTTT.

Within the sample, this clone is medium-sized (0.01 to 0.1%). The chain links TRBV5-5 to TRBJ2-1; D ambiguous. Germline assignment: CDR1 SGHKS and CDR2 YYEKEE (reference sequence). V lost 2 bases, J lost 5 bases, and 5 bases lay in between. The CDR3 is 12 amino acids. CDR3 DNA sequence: TGTGCCAGCAGCTTCAGGCACAATGAGCAGTTCTTC. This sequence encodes CASSFRHNEQFF. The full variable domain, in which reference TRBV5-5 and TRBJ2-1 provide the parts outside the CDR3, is DAGVTQSPTHLIKTRGQQVTLRCSPISGHKSVSWYQQVLGQGPQFIFQYYEKEERGRGNFPDRFSARQFPNYSSELNVNALLLGDSALYLCASSFRHNEQFFGPGTRLTVL.

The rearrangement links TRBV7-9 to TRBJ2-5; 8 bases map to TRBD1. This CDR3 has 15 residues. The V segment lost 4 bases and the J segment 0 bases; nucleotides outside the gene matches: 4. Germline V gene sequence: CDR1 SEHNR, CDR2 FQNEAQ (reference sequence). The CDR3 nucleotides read TGTGCCAGCAGCTCCGGACAGGGCGACCAAGAGACCCAGTACTTC. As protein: CASSSGQGDQETQYF.

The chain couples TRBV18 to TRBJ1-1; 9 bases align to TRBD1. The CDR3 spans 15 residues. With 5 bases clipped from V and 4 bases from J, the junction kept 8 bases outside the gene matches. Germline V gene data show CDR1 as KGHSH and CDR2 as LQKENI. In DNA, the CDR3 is TGTGCCAGCTCATCGGGACAGGGCTGGGGCACTGAAGCTTTCTTT. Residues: CASSSGQGWGTEAFF.

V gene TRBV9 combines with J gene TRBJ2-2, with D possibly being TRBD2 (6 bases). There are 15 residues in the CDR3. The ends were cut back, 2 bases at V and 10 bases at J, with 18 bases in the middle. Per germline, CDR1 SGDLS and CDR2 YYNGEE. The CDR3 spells CASSVTGEGLTELFF. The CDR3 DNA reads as TGTGCCAGCAGCGTGACGGGGGAAGGCCTTACGGAGCTGTTTTTT.

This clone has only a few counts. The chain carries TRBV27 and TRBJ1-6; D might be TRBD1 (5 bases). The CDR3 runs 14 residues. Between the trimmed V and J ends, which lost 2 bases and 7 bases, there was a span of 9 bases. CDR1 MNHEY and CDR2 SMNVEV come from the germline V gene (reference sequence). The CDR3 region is CASSLNRPNSPLHF. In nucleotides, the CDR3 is TGTGCCAGCAGTTTAAACAGGCCAAATTCACCCCTCCACTTT.

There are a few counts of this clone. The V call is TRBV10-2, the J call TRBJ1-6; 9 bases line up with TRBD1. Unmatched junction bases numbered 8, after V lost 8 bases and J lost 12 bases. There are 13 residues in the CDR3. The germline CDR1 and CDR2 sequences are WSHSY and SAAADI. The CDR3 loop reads CASLKRQGEPLHF. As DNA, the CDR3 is TGCGCCAGCCTGAAGAGACAGGGGGAACCCCTCCACTTT.

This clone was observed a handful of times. CDR3 protein: CASSLARPDEQYF. The CDR3 nucleotides are TGTGCCAGCAGCTTGGCGCGCCCGGACGAGCAGTACTTC. The rearrangement uses TRBV7-2 and TRBJ2-7; the D is unclear. Germline V CDR1 and CDR2: SGHTA, FQGNSA. The CDR3 contains 13 residues. V lost 3 bases, J lost 5 bases, and 11 bases lay in between.

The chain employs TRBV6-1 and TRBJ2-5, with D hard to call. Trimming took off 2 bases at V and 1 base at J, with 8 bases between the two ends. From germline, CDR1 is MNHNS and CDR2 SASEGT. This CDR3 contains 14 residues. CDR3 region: CASSEYGSQETQYF. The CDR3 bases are TGTGCCAGCAGTGAATACGGTTCCCAAGAGACCCAGTACTTC.

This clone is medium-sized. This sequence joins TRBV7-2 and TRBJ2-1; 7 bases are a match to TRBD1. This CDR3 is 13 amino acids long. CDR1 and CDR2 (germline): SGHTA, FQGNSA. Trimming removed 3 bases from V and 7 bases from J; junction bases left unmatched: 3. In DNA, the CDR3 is TGTGCCAGCAGCTTCGACAGGGCAAATGAGCAGTTCTTC. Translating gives CASSFDRANEQFF.

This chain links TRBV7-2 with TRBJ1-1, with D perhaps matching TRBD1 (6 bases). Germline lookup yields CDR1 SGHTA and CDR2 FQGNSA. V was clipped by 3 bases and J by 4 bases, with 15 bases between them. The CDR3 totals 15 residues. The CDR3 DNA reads TGTGCCAGCAGCTTTTCCCCGGGACATCGCACTGAAGCTTTCTTT. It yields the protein CASSFSPGHRTEAFF. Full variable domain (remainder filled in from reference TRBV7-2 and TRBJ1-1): GAGVSQSPSNKVTEKGKDVELRCDPISGHTALYWYRQSLGQGLEFLIYFQGNSAPDKSGLPSDRFSAERTGGSVSTLTIQRTQQEDSAVYLCASSFSPGHRTEAFFGQGTRLTVV.

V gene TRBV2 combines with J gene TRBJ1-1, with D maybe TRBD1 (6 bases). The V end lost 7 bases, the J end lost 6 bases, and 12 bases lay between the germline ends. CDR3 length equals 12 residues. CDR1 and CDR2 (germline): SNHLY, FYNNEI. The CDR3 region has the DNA TGTGCCAGCACGGGAGGGGGGGCTGAAGCTTTCTTT. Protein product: CASTGGGAEAFF.

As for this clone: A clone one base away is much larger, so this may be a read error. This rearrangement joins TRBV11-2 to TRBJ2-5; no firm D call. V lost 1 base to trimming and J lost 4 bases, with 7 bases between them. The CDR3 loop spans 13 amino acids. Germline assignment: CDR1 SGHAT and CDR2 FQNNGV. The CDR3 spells CASSLGHRETQYF. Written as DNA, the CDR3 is TGTGCCAGCAGCTTAGGGCACCGAGAGACCCAGTACTTC.